The 20 T cell receptor beta chains presented below share a single source sample, sequenced in a study of blood T cell repertoires in COVID-19. Assay: immunoSEQ multiplex PCR; the TCRdb copy retains only in-frame clones and omits some. The sample shows under 250,000 clones, roughly nine tenths of them seen only once. Material: PBMCs or T cells enriched from blood (not recorded which). The origin of the receptors is a woman under 30 in a cohort exposed to, infected with or recovered from COVID-19 (not recorded which).

The CDR3 nucleotides are TGTGCCAGCGAGCGGACCCGAGAGCGGTCTGGAAACACCATATATTTT. Its translation is CASERTRERSGNTIYF. The chain couples TRBV2 to TRBJ1-3; no definite D call. The CDR3 totals 16 residues. The V and J ends lost 8 bases and 1 base respectively, with 18 bases between them. Germline CDR1 is SNHLY and CDR2 is FYNNEI.

The chain recombines TRBV5-8 with TRBJ1-5; the match to TRBD1 covers 7 bases. The length of the CDR3 is 15 residues. V shed 4 bases, J shed 4 bases, and the junction held 8 bases outside the gene matches. Germline V gene data show CDR1 as SGHTS and CDR2 as YDEGEE. The CDR3 region has the DNA TGTGCCAGCAGCAAAGGGACAGTCCAAAATCAGCCCCAGCATTTT. Protein sequence: CASSKGTVQNQPQHF. The full variable domain, in which reference TRBV5-8 and TRBJ1-5 provide the parts outside the CDR3, is EAGVTQSPTHLIKTRGQQATLRCSPISGHTSVYWYQQALGLGLQFLLWYDEGEERNRGNFPPRFSGRQFPNYSSELNVNALELEDSALYLCASSKGTVQNQPQHFGDGTRLSIL.

The V call is TRBV7-9, the J call TRBJ2-5; D is perhaps TRBD1 (5 bases). Deletions cut 1 base from V and 5 bases from J, with 11 bases between. Germline CDR1 reads SEHNR; CDR2 reads FQNEAQ (reference sequence). The CDR3 is 14 amino acids. The CDR3 DNA reads TGTGCCAGCAGCTTAGTTCCAGGGTCGGAGACCCAGTACTTC. Protein sequence: CASSLVPGSETQYF.

The chain recombines TRBV9 with TRBJ2-3; TRBD2 aligns across 7 bases. The CDR3 is made up of 13 amino acids. Trimming took 7 bases from V and 0 from J; bases not matched to a gene: 2. The germline CDR1 and CDR2 sequences are SGDLS and YYNGEE. The CDR3 DNA reads as TGTGCCAGCTCGGGGGGTAGCACAGATACGCAGTATTTT. Translating it yields CASSGGSTDTQYF.

This clone was detected once. The rearrangement links TRBV19 to TRBJ1-1; tentatively, D is TRBD1 (5 bases). Germline loops: CDR1 LNHDA, CDR2 SQIVND (reference sequence). Trimming cost V 7 bases and J 1 base, with 13 bases left between them. CDR3 length: 14 residues. CDR3 sequence: CASMTAGWNTEAFF. CDR3 DNA sequence: TGTGCCAGTATGACGGCAGGGTGGAACACTGAAGCTTTCTTT.

The rearrangement joins TRBV4-1 to TRBJ2-2, with TRBD2 identical over 7 bases. Losses at the gene ends were 3 bases for V and 2 bases for J; bases not matched to a gene: 9. Germline CDR1 is MGHRA and CDR2 is YSYEKL. CDR3 length equals 17 residues. The CDR3 here is CASSHERGGDNTGELFF. The DNA of the CDR3 is TGCGCCAGCAGCCATGAAAGGGGAGGGGATAACACCGGGGAGCTGTTTTTT.

The V call is TRBV6-1, the J call TRBJ1-1; D is perhaps TRBD1 (6 bases). Trimming stripped 3 bases from V and 5 bases from J, with 13 bases between. The CDR3 is made up of 14 amino acids. The germline CDR1 and CDR2 sequences are MNHNS and SASEGT. CDR3 nucleotides: TGTGCCAGCAGTGAGGGACACTCCGGAACTGAAGCTTTCTTT. Its protein is CASSEGHSGTEAFF.

The chain uses TRBV5-6 and TRBJ2-2; D call uncertain. This CDR3 is 15 amino acids long. The germline V gene has CDR1 SGHDT and CDR2 YYEEEE. V gave up 2 bases and J gave up 2 bases, with 10 bases separating them. CDR3 residues: CASSFGLVNTGELFF. The DNA of the CDR3 is TGTGCCAGCAGCTTTGGTCTAGTAAACACCGGGGAGCTGTTTTTT.

Details on this clone: Within the sample, other DNA sequences also encode this same CDR3. The V gene is TRBV27, the J gene TRBJ1-2; 8 bases are shared with TRBD1. Germline CDR1 MNHEY, CDR2 SMNVEV (reference sequence). The V gene end was trimmed by 3 bases and the J gene end by 5 bases; junction bases not matched to a gene: 5. CDR3 size: 14 residues. The CDR3 region has the DNA TGTGCCAGCAGTTTCGGACAGGGTGGATATGGCTACACCTTC. Its protein is CASSFGQGGYGYTF.

The V and J genes are TRBV7-6 and TRBJ1-4, with TRBD1 matching over 10 bases. The CDR3 has 17 amino acids. The germline gives CDR1 SGHVS, CDR2 FNYEAQ. With 5 bases clipped from V and 1 base from J, the junction kept 7 bases outside the gene matches. CDR3 protein: CASSQRQGARTNEKLFF. Written as DNA, the CDR3 is TGTGCCAGCAGCCAGAGACAGGGGGCGCGAACTAATGAAAAACTGTTTTTT.

The V gene is TRBV11-2, the J gene TRBJ2-4, with D unresolved. The CDR3 sequence is 17 residues long. Germline CDR1 is SGHAT and CDR2 is FQNNGV. V lost 0 bases to trimming and J lost 0 bases, with 12 bases between them. The CDR3 DNA reads TGTGCCAGCAGCTTAGAGAGTGCCCGCCTAGCCAAAAACATTCAGTACTTC. It yields the protein CASSLESARLAKNIQYF.

This clone has a single count. This chain connects TRBV6-5 to TRBJ2-1; 13 bases agree with TRBD2. This CDR3 spans 16 amino acids. Germline values: CDR1 MNHEY, CDR2 SVGAGI. The V gene end was trimmed by 0 bases and the J gene end by 6 bases; junction bases not matched to a gene: 2. As DNA, the CDR3 is TGTGCCAGCAGTTACTCCTGGACTAGCGGGAGCAATGAGCAGTTCTTC. This translates into CASSYSWTSGSNEQFF.

V is TRBV7-3 and J is TRBJ2-7; D is possibly TRBD2 (6 bases). Germline assignment: CDR1 SGHTA and CDR2 FQGTGA. CDR3 size: 13 residues. V dropped 6 bases and J dropped 4 bases, with 13 bases sitting between them. In DNA, the CDR3 is TGTGCCAGCAGGGAAACCGGGACTTACGAGCAGTACTTC. Translating it yields CASRETGTYEQYF.

The V and J genes are TRBV5-8 and TRBJ1-3, with D maybe TRBD1 (6 bases). Germline V gene data show CDR1 as SGHTS and CDR2 as YDEGEE. CDR3 length: 15 residues. Trimming took 2 bases from V and 0 from J, leaving 9 bases between them. For the CDR3, the DNA is TGTGCCAGCAGCTTTCGACAGGTCTCTGGAAACACCATATATTTT. It yields the protein CASSFRQVSGNTIYF.

The chain has TRBV3-1 (or the pseudogene TRBV3-2) and TRBJ2-7; 7 bases match TRBD2. V dropped 4 bases and J dropped 7; count of bases not matched to a gene: 13. The CDR3 is 15 residues long. From germline, CDR1 is LGHDT and CDR2 YNNKEL (reference sequence). The CDR3 nucleotides read TGTGCCAGCAGCCTAGGACTGGGAGGGATCGAAGAGCAGTACTTC. Encoded protein: CASSLGLGGIEEQYF.

This chain links TRBV3-1 (or the pseudogene TRBV3-2) with TRBJ1-2, with D possibly TRBD1 on 6 matching bases. The V end lost 4 bases, the J end lost 4 bases, and 19 bases lay between the germline ends. The germline CDR1 and CDR2 sequences are LGHDT and YNNKEL (reference sequence). This CDR3 is built from 16 residues. DNA of the CDR3: TGTGCCAGCAGCCCTCCCGACAGGAATTTAATCTATGGCTACACCTTC. Protein sequence: CASSPPDRNLIYGYTF.

The CDR3 DNA reads as TGTGCCAGCAGCTTACAGGGGGCGCGGGACACTGAAGCTTTCTTT. Its protein is CASSLQGARDTEAFF. The rearrangement links TRBV5-4 to TRBJ1-1, with 9 positions matching TRBD1. The CDR3 is 15 residues long. V lost 2 bases to trimming and J lost 3 bases; unmatched junction nucleotides: 5. Germline V CDR1 and CDR2: SGHNT, YYREEE (reference sequence).

The chain is built from TRBV3-1 (or the pseudogene TRBV3-2) and TRBJ2-2, with D hard to call. Germline V gene sequence: CDR1 LGHDT, CDR2 YNNKEL (reference sequence). This CDR3 comprises 14 residues. The V end was cut by 0 bases, the J end by 4 bases, with 6 bases between. The CDR3, as DNA: TGTGCCAGCAGCCAAGATTGGAGCACCGGGGAGCTGTTTTTT. It yields the protein CASSQDWSTGELFF.

V is TRBV19 and J is TRBJ2-1, with TRBD2 matching 16 bases. The V gene's germline CDR1 is LNHDA and CDR2 SQIVND (reference sequence). This CDR3 has 17 amino acids. Trimming cost V 2 bases and J 7 bases; bases outside gene matches: 5. The CDR3 spells CASSIQGLAGGLNEQFF. Here the CDR3 DNA reads TGTGCCAGTAGTATACAGGGACTAGCGGGAGGGCTTAATGAGCAGTTCTTC. The full variable domain, completed using reference TRBV19 and TRBJ2-1, is DGGITQSPKYLFRKEGQNVTLSCEQNLNHDAMYWYRQDPGQGLRLIYYSQIVNDFQKGDIAEGYSVSREKKESFPLTVTSAQKNPTAFYLCASSIQGLAGGLNEQFFGPGTRLTVL.

Notes on this clone: A junction end diverges from the germline sequence, so it may reflect a read error. In the same sample, other DNA sequences code for this CDR3. The chain employs TRBV4-1 and TRBJ1-2; tentative D call: TRBD1 (5 bases). This CDR3 region has 18 residues. Germline values: CDR1 MGHRA, CDR2 YSYEKL. The CDR3, as DNA: TGCGCTAGCAGCCAAGAAGCAGGCCCTGAGAGGGGAGGATATGGCTACACCTTC. Amino acid sequence: CASSQEAGPERGGYGYTF.